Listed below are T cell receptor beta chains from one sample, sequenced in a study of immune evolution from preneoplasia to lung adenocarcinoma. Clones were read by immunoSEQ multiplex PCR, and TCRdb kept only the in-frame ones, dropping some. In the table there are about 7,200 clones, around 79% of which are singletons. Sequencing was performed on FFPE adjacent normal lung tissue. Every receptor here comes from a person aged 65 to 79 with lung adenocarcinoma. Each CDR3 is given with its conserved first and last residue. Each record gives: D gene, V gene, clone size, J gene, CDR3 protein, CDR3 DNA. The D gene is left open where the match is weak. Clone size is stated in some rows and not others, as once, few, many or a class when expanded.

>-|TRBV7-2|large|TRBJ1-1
CASSLSSQVATEAFF
TGTGCCAGCAGCTTAAGCTCCCAGGTTGCCACTGAAGCTTTCTTT
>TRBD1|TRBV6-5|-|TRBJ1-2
CASSWGTGSGYTF
TGTGCCAGCAGTTGGGGGACAGGTTCCGGCTACACCTTC
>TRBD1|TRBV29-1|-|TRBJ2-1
CSGRDSRYNEQFF
TGCAGCGGCCGGGACAGCAGATACAATGAGCAGTTCTTC
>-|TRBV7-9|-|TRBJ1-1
CASSLGETSEAFF
TGTGCCAGCAGCTTAGGGGAGACCAGTGAAGCTTTCTTT
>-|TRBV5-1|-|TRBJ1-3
CASSLSQGSSGNTIYF
TGCGCCAGCAGCTTGTCCCAGGGAAGCTCTGGAAACACCATATATTTT
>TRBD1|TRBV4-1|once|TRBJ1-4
CASSQSEGQGREKLFF
TGCGCCAGCAGCCAGTCAGAAGGACAGGGGCGGGAAAAACTGTTTTTT
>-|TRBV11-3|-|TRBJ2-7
CASSKNQGYEQYF
TGTGCCAGCAGCAAAAACCAGGGCTACGAGCAGTACTTC
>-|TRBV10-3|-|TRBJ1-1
CAISESGRLATEAFF
TGTGCCATCAGTGAGTCGGGCAGACTGGCCACTGAAGCTTTCTTT
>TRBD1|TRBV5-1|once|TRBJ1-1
CASSTDRGTEAFF
TGCGCCAGCAGCACGGACAGGGGAACTGAAGCTTTCTTT
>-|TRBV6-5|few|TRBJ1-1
CASSYRVTYTEAFF
TGTGCCAGCAGTTACAGGGTTACGTACACTGAAGCTTTCTTT
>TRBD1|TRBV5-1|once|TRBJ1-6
CASSWDSSSSYNSPLHF
TGCGCCAGCAGCTGGGACAGCTCGAGCTCCTATAATTCACCCCTCCACTTT
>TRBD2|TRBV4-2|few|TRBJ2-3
CASSHPATGTSGGGTQYF
TGTGCCAGCAGCCACCCTGCAACCGGGACTAGCGGGGGGGGTACGCAGTATTTT
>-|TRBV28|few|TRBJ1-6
CASSSPRVTPLHF
TGTGCCAGCAGTTCCCCCCGGGTTACACCCCTCCACTTT
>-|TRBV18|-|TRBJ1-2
CASSPSGEYYGYTF
TGTGCCAGCTCACCGTCAGGGGAGTATTATGGCTACACCTTC
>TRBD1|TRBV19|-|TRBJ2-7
CASSTGTGGSYEQYF
TGTGCCAGTAGTACAGGGACAGGGGGTTCCTACGAGCAGTACTTC
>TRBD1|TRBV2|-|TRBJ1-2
CASSSGRGHGYTF
TGTGCCAGCAGTTCGGGCAGGGGGCATGGCTACACCTTC
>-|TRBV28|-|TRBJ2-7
CASSSHTREQYF
TGTGCCAGCAGTTCTCATACGAGGGAGCAGTACTTC
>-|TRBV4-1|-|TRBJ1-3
CASSQGGQLSGNTIYF
TGCGCCAGCAGCCAAGGAGGACAGCTCTCTGGAAACACCATATATTTT
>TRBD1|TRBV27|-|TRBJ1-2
CASSFLGQGLGYTF
TGTGCCAGCAGTTTTCTCGGACAGGGGCTTGGCTACACCTTC
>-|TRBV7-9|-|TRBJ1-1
CASSRKGGGNTEAFF
TGTGCCAGCAGTCGGAAAGGGGGAGGGAACACTGAAGCTTTCTTT
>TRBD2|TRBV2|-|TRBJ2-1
CASRGTSGGSYNEQFF
TGTGCCAGCAGGGGGACTAGCGGGGGCTCCTACAATGAGCAGTTCTTC
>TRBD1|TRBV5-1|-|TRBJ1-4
CASSRQGMNEKLFF
TGCGCCAGCAGCCGACAGGGGATGAATGAAAAACTGTTTTTT
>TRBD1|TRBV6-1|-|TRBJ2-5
CASRPTGGVETQYF
TGTGCCAGCAGACCGACAGGGGGGGTTGAGACCCAGTACTTC
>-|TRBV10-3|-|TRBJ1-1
CAISDRGTEAFF
TGTGCCATCAGTGATAGGGGGACTGAAGCTTTCTTT
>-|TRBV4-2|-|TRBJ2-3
CASSQDMQRGHTDTQYF
TGTGCCAGCAGCCAAGATATGCAGCGGGGACACACAGATACGCAGTATTTT
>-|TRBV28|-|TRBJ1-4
CASTGEYEKLFF
TGTGCCAGCACGGGGGAGTATGAAAAACTGTTTTTT
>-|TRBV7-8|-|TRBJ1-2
CASSARELNNYGYTF
TGTGCCAGCAGCGCCCGGGAGTTAAATAACTATGGCTACACCTTC
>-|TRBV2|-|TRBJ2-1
CAISPGLLYNEQFF
TGTGCAATCAGCCCGGGGTTACTTTACAATGAGCAGTTCTTC
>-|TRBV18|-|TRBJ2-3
CASSPQGRSDTQYF
TGTGCCAGCTCACCTCAAGGACGGTCAGATACGCAGTATTTT